What follows is one T cell receptor (beta chain) and its context. Its antigen is still unknown. TCRdb passed the 5' RACE reads through MiXCR, listing each CDR3 protein once. Seen here are 24,000 or so distinct CDR3 sequences, roughly 13% observed once, and the top ten hold under 40%. Trimming took 0 bases from V and 5 from J; bases not matched to a gene: 4. This CDR3 comprises 15 residues. The germline V gene has CDR1 SGDLS and CDR2 YYNGEE. The sample is drawn from a study of CD8 T cells in ankylosing spondylitis. Broader study findings: Relatively rare in peripheral blood, disease-linked clones were also CD8+. Past studies reported some motif variants in reactive arthritis synovial fluid and blood.

The TCR sequence derives from a male donor with ankylosing spondylitis or in good health (not recorded which). The sequencing input was blood. The chain carries TRBV9 and TRBJ2-1, with TRBD2 matching 8 bases. The CDR3 loop reads CASSVGGGPNNEQFF. CDR3 coding DNA: TGTGCCAGCAGCGTAGGCGGGGGGCCCAACAATGAGCAGTTCTTC.